A selection of T cell receptor beta chains follows, all from one sample in a study of cytomegalovirus exposure and HLA in healthy donors. Here immunoSEQ multiplex PCR was the method, and the copy in TCRdb shows in-frame clones only, minus some. The sample comprises roughly 100,000 clones, roughly 77% of which are singletons, and 10% to 13% rests with the top ten. Sequenced: PBMCs. The origin of the receptors is a human donor in good health. The CDR3 runs from the conserved cysteine through the conserved F or W. Each record gives: D gene, V gene, J gene, clone size, CDR3 DNA, CDR3 protein. D genes are given only for firm matches. Only some rows state a clone size, as once, few, many or a class for expanded clones.

D: TRBD2; V: TRBV6-1; J: TRBJ2-7; size: few; DNA: TGTGCCAGCAGAGGACTAGCGGGACCCTACGAGCAGTACTTC; CDR3: CASRGLAGPYEQYF
D: NA; V: TRBV19; J: TRBJ1-2; size: NA; DNA: TGTGCCAGTAGTATAGACCATCACAGGGAAGGCTATGGCTACACCTTC; CDR3: CASSIDHHREGYGYTF
D: TRBD1; V: TRBV29-1; J: TRBJ2-5; size: NA; DNA: TGCAGCGTCTACCTAAAAACAGGGGTAGAGACCCAGTACTTC; CDR3: CSVYLKTGVETQYF
D: TRBD2; V: TRBV14; J: TRBJ2-5; size: NA; DNA: TGTGCCAGCAGCCAAGAGGTTGCTAGCGGGACCCTTGGGACCCAGTACTTC; CDR3: CASSQEVASGTLGTQYF
D: TRBD1; V: TRBV4-2; J: TRBJ1-6; size: NA; DNA: TGTGCCAGCAGCTCGCCCTCGGCTGGGACAGTTAATTCACCCCTCCACTTT; CDR3: CASSSPSAGTVNSPLHF
D: TRBD2; V: TRBV9; J: TRBJ2-5; size: NA; DNA: TGTGCCAGCAGCTTAGCGGGAGCGAAGGGACAAGAGACCCAGTACTTC; CDR3: CASSLAGAKGQETQYF
D: NA; V: TRBV5-1; J: TRBJ2-2; size: NA; DNA: TGCGCCAGCAGCAGGAATGGACAAGGACGAACCGGGGAGCTGTTTTTT; CDR3: CASSRNGQGRTGELFF
D: TRBD2; V: TRBV28; J: TRBJ2-3; size: once; DNA: TGTGCCAGCAGTTCACTAGCGGGGAGGACAGATACGCAGTATTTT; CDR3: CASSSLAGRTDTQYF
D: NA; V: TRBV5-8; J: TRBJ2-3; size: NA; DNA: TGTGCCAGCAGCCTAGAGCCAGATACGCAGTATTTT; CDR3: CASSLEPDTQYF
D: TRBD2; V: TRBV6-1; J: TRBJ2-7; size: NA; DNA: TGTGCCAGCGGACTAGCCTTTCTTTACGAGCAGTACTTC; CDR3: CASGLAFLYEQYF
D: TRBD1; V: TRBV6-1; J: TRBJ1-4; size: few; DNA: TGTGCCAGCAGTGAAGCCGGGACAGGGAGATTTAATGAAAAACTGTTTTTT; CDR3: CASSEAGTGRFNEKLFF
D: TRBD2; V: TRBV7-2; J: TRBJ2-2; size: NA; DNA: TGTGCCAGCAGCTCCAGGGAGGGCACCGGGGAGCTGTTTTTT; CDR3: CASSSREGTGELFF
D: TRBD2; V: TRBV11-2; J: TRBJ2-2; size: few; DNA: TGTGCCAGCAGCTTATACGGGAGGTTGGGGACGGTCGCCGGGGAGCTGTTTTTT; CDR3: CASSLYGRLGTVAGELFF
D: NA; V: TRBV7-3; J: TRBJ1-2; size: NA; DNA: TGTGCCAGCAGCTTAGAAGGTGCAGGGAACGATGGCTACACCTTC; CDR3: CASSLEGAGNDGYTF
D: NA; V: TRBV9; J: TRBJ1-4; size: NA; DNA: TGTGCCAGCACCAGAGGAGAGCCGAATGAAAAACTGTTTTTT; CDR3: CASTRGEPNEKLFF
D: NA; V: TRBV5-1; J: TRBJ2-1; size: NA; DNA: TGCGCCAGTACTCGGAGCGGCCCTTACAATGAGCAGTTCTTC; CDR3: CASTRSGPYNEQFF
D: NA; V: TRBV14; J: TRBJ2-2; size: NA; DNA: TGTGCCAGCAGCCAAGACCCGACAGGACGCGGGGAGCTGTTTTTT; CDR3: CASSQDPTGRGELFF
D: TRBD1; V: TRBV13; J: TRBJ1-6; size: NA; DNA: TGTGCCAGCAGCCCTACCGGGACAGGGGGCGTTGTTTCACCCCTCCACTTT; CDR3: CASSPTGTGGVVSPLHF
D: NA; V: TRBV30; J: TRBJ1-1; size: NA; DNA: TGTGCCTGGAGCGAATCACAGAACACTGAAGCTTTCTTT; CDR3: CAWSESQNTEAFF
D: TRBD1; V: TRBV30; J: TRBJ1-1; size: NA; DNA: TGTGCCTGGCTCCGCACCAGGGATACAGGGGACCCTGAAGCTTTCTTT; CDR3: CAWLRTRDTGDPEAFF
D: NA; V: TRBV29-1; J: TRBJ2-1; size: few; DNA: TGCAGCGTTGACGCGGAGCTCTACAATGAGCAGTTCTTC; CDR3: CSVDAELYNEQFF
D: NA; V: TRBV28; J: TRBJ2-3; size: NA; DNA: TGTGCCAGCAGTTTATTCTACACAGATACGCAGTATTTT; CDR3: CASSLFYTDTQYF
D: NA; V: TRBV15; J: TRBJ2-1; size: NA; DNA: TGTGCCACCAGCAGAGCGGACAGAAGCAATGAGCAGTTCTTC; CDR3: CATSRADRSNEQFF
D: TRBD2; V: TRBV9; J: TRBJ2-3; size: once; DNA: TGTGCCAGCAGCGTCCTAGCGGGGGGCACAGATACGCAGTATTTT; CDR3: CASSVLAGGTDTQYF
D: TRBD1; V: TRBV4-2; J: TRBJ1-6; size: NA; DNA: TGTGCCAGCAGCCAGCAAAACCCCCGGGACAGGGAATGGGACCCCCTCCACTTT; CDR3: CASSQQNPRDREWDPLHF
D: TRBD2; V: TRBV4-3; J: TRBJ2-1; size: NA; DNA: TGCGCCAGCAGCCGGACTAGCGGGTCCTCCTCCTACAATGAGCAGTTCTTC; CDR3: CASSRTSGSSSYNEQFF
D: NA; V: TRBV19; J: TRBJ2-3; size: NA; DNA: TGTGCCAGTAATGGGGGCTTCACAGATACGCAGTATTTT; CDR3: CASNGGFTDTQYF
D: NA; V: TRBV5-6; J: TRBJ1-2; size: NA; DNA: TGTGCCAGCAGCCCCCGGGGGGTCTACTATGGCTACACCTTC; CDR3: CASSPRGVYYGYTF